This is a list of T cell receptor beta chains from one sample in a study of vaccination effects on CD4 cells after COVID-19. Antigens of these TCRs are unknown. TCRdb keeps only in-frame clones here, not all; method: immunoSEQ multiplex PCR. The sample has some 70,000 clones, about 80% seen once. The source material was CD4+ T cells from PBMCs cultured with SARS-CoV-2 spike peptides, sampled before COVID-19 vaccination. The receptors here all came from a human donor who received a COVID-19 vaccine. CDR3s include the opening cysteine and the closing phenylalanine or tryptophan. D genes are given only for firm matches.

V gene,J gene,D gene,CDR3 protein
TRBV2,TRBJ1-6,TRBD1,CASRLHSGTDNSPLHF
TRBV2,TRBJ2-3,TRBD1,CASSVVPPTGTGSTDTQYF
TRBV5-1,TRBJ2-3,TRBD1,CASSLGTGWGTDTQYF
TRBV5-4,TRBJ2-1,TRBD2,CASSLRLAYNEQFF
TRBV9,TRBJ1-2,TRBD1,CASSRGQGYGYTF
TRBV5-1,TRBJ2-5,NA,CASSWDPPETQYF
TRBV5-1,TRBJ2-3,NA,CASSSGGGTDTQYF
TRBV5-1,TRBJ1-1,TRBD1,CASSSGQGEAFF
TRBV29-1,TRBJ2-5,TRBD1,CSVVRQGRETQYF
TRBV6-5,TRBJ1-1,NA,CASSWLQGNTEAFF
TRBV6-5,TRBJ1-4,NA,CASSYGRKGEKLFF
TRBV5-1,TRBJ1-5,NA,CASSLLGLGNQPQHF
TRBV19,TRBJ1-5,NA,CASSIVDSNQPQHF
TRBV3-1/TRBV3-2,TRBJ1-2,NA,CASSRKQGAVYGYTF
TRBV11-2,TRBJ1-4,NA,CASSLVGGEKLFF
TRBV6-1,TRBJ2-1,NA,CASSAPRGLSYNEQFF
TRBV5-4,TRBJ2-5,NA,CASTQGQVEETQYF
TRBV5-1,TRBJ2-3,TRBD1,CALLDRATPDTQYF
TRBV4-3,TRBJ2-5,TRBD2,CASSQDPDAGVQETQYF
TRBV10-2,TRBJ1-6,NA,CASREGSNSPLHF
TRBV5-4,TRBJ1-4,TRBD1,CASSLGTGDEKLFF
TRBV3-1/TRBV3-2,TRBJ1-2,NA,CASSQGGRANYGYTF
TRBV5-6,TRBJ1-1,NA,CASSYILNTEAFF
TRBV5-1,TRBJ2-3,NA,CASSSTHLGTTDTQYF
TRBV7-2,TRBJ1-2,NA,CASSLDSARSGYGYTF
TRBV7-2,TRBJ1-4,NA,CASSLYRGASEKLFF
TRBV10-3,TRBJ1-2,TRBD1,CAISERTGGGYTF
TRBV7-8,TRBJ2-5,TRBD2,CASSLSPSGGQETQYF
TRBV10-3,TRBJ1-5,NA,CAISDFAGYGNQPQHF
TRBV6-5,TRBJ2-1,TRBD1,CASSYGTGVFNEQFF
TRBV11-2,TRBJ1-2,NA,CASSLTGNSNYGYTF
TRBV5-6,TRBJ2-5,NA,CASSLVGTHQETQYF
TRBV2,TRBJ1-2,NA,CASSERPNYGYTF
TRBV5-6,TRBJ1-5,NA,CASSLGSGYQPQHF
TRBV5-1,TRBJ2-3,TRBD2,CASSSRGLAGANPTDTQYF
TRBV18,TRBJ1-1,NA,CASSSRQAEGMDTEAFF
TRBV12-3/TRBV12-4,TRBJ1-1,NA,CASSLSYTEAFF
TRBV24-1,TRBJ2-5,NA,CATSDSAPKETQYF
TRBV29-1,TRBJ2-3,NA,CSVAGSGDTQYF
TRBV7-9,TRBJ1-1,NA,CASSLVGGDTEAFF
TRBV7-2,TRBJ2-3,TRBD1,CASSLSRDRGADTQYF
TRBV11-1,TRBJ1-1,NA,CASSSQGNLLNTEAFF